These T cell receptor beta chains were read from a single sample in a study of cytomegalovirus exposure and HLA in healthy donors. The data were produced by immunoSEQ multiplex PCR, yet TCRdb's version contains in-frame clones alone and is incomplete. The table records fewer than 200,000 clones, roughly 76% of them present only once. Sequencing was carried out using PBMCs. These receptors all come from a woman between 18 and 29 years old in good health and CMV-seropositive. Each CDR3 is given without its conserved first and last residue. The listing skips clone size in some rows; elsewhere it reads once, few, many or a size class.

J: TRBJ1-2; size: few; V: TRBV5-8; CDR3: ASSFGSEDGYT
J: TRBJ1-2; size: NA; V: TRBV13; CDR3: ASSLAGTLANYGYT
J: TRBJ1-5; size: NA; V: TRBV7-8; CDR3: ASSLRRVGSNQPQH
J: TRBJ2-1; size: NA; V: TRBV19; CDR3: ASGTGAIEQF
J: TRBJ1-2; size: NA; V: TRBV5-5; CDR3: ASSFSPRGEGGYT
J: NA; size: NA; V: TRBV27; CDR3: ASSFGRSYEQY
J: TRBJ1-2; size: NA; V: TRBV28; CDR3: ASSKRTRGQSHYGYT
J: TRBJ2-5; size: NA; V: TRBV4-1; CDR3: ASSGGTGGILGETQY
J: TRBJ2-1; size: once; V: TRBV7-6; CDR3: ASSLAQGRSNEQF
J: TRBJ2-5; size: NA; V: TRBV6-1; CDR3: ASSEALGTEETQY
J: TRBJ1-2; size: NA; V: TRBV4-2; CDR3: ASSQEPPGQVLHGYT
J: TRBJ1-4; size: few; V: TRBV5-1; CDR3: ASSLRGAPNEKLF
J: TRBJ2-2; size: NA; V: TRBV27; CDR3: ASGTVIPTGKGGELF
J: TRBJ2-5; size: NA; V: TRBV5-4; CDR3: ASSLYGGTETQY
J: TRBJ1-2; size: once; V: TRBV27; CDR3: ASSLGNWEGYT
J: TRBJ1-2; size: NA; V: TRBV14; CDR3: ASSHADYGYT
J: TRBJ2-7; size: NA; V: TRBV11-2; CDR3: ASSPGGTSPFGQY
J: TRBJ2-5; size: NA; V: TRBV7-8; CDR3: ASSAGTSRYQETQY
J: TRBJ1-1; size: few; V: TRBV19; CDR3: ASSLGTEAF
J: TRBJ1-1; size: NA; V: TRBV4-2; CDR3: ASSRGTGGDQAF
J: TRBJ1-1; size: few; V: TRBV15; CDR3: ATSRSYRQGAQNTEAF
J: TRBJ2-1; size: NA; V: TRBV28; CDR3: ASRTGTGQF
J: NA; size: NA; V: TRBV9; CDR3: ASSVGQGPSYEQY
J: TRBJ2-7; size: once; V: TRBV4-3; CDR3: ASSQATGIYEQY
J: TRBJ2-3; size: NA; V: TRBV15; CDR3: ATSRDLTDRGTDTQY
J: TRBJ2-3; size: few; V: TRBV7-9; CDR3: ASSLYSGSSTDTQY
J: TRBJ1-1; size: NA; V: TRBV7-9; CDR3: ASSERDTRNTEAF
J: TRBJ2-7; size: NA; V: TRBV6-5; CDR3: ASSGSRRDEQY
J: TRBJ1-5; size: NA; V: TRBV28; CDR3: ASSWSGSHYSNQPQH
J: TRBJ2-2; size: NA; V: TRBV6-4; CDR3: ASRHEGAAGELF
J: TRBJ2-5; size: NA; V: TRBV30; CDR3: AWSVGQQETQY
J: TRBJ2-1; size: NA; V: TRBV5-1; CDR3: ASSSVALAGNNEQF
J: TRBJ1-3; size: NA; V: TRBV4-2; CDR3: ASSQDGGTGAGNTIY
J: TRBJ1-6; size: NA; V: TRBV6-6; CDR3: ASSYTDLPLH
J: TRBJ2-5; size: NA; V: TRBV5-1; CDR3: ASSRDSLTQY
J: TRBJ2-5; size: few; V: TRBV2; CDR3: ASTYSGGYQETQY
J: TRBJ1-1; size: NA; V: TRBV7-2; CDR3: ASSLDAGGSTEAF
J: TRBJ1-5; size: NA; V: TRBV5-1; CDR3: ASSLLGGPYSNQPQH
J: TRBJ2-7; size: NA; V: TRBV5-1; CDR3: ASSAGFADEQY
J: TRBJ2-1; size: few; V: TRBV5-1; CDR3: ASSPDRVGYNEQF
J: TRBJ2-7; size: NA; V: TRBV6-5; CDR3: ASRRGLSSEQY
J: TRBJ1-6; size: NA; V: TRBV19; CDR3: ASSSRDPGPNSPLH
J: TRBJ1-5; size: NA; V: TRBV19; CDR3: ASSLFRDDQPQH
J: TRBJ1-6; size: NA; V: TRBV13; CDR3: ASSLMAGNSPLH
J: TRBJ1-4; size: NA; V: TRBV11-2; CDR3: ASSLRPGQGATNEKLF
J: TRBJ1-5; size: NA; V: TRBV7-9; CDR3: ASSPDLYNQPQH
J: TRBJ2-3; size: NA; V: TRBV4-3; CDR3: ASSQLAGSTDTQY
J: TRBJ1-4; size: NA; V: TRBV27; CDR3: ASSSRLNEKLF
J: TRBJ1-5; size: NA; V: TRBV4-1; CDR3: ASSQVLWSQTSSNQPQH
J: TRBJ2-1; size: NA; V: TRBV27; CDR3: ASSHGQCAF
J: TRBJ1-5; size: NA; V: TRBV27; CDR3: ASSLGRVNQPQH
J: TRBJ2-7; size: NA; V: TRBV28; CDR3: ASRGQIESYEQY
J: TRBJ2-3; size: NA; V: TRBV7-9; CDR3: ASSLDGRTSTDTQY
J: TRBJ2-7; size: few; V: TRBV27; CDR3: ASSGSRDRAYEQY